These 19 T cell receptor beta chains were sequenced from one sample in a study of shared clonotypes between healthy human individuals. Measured with immunoSEQ multiplex PCR; TCRdb has only the in-frame clones, and not every one. The sample holds roughly 1 million clones, around 75% seen once. Sequenced material: memory CD4+ T cells sorted from blood. Subset meaning: CD45RA-negative fraction. Receptors were obtained from a man younger than 35 in good health.

The sample holds many counts of this clone. The V call is TRBV7-9, the J call TRBJ2-3; D unresolved. This CDR3 is 16 amino acids long. CDR1 and CDR2 from the germline V gene are SEHNR and FQNEAQ (reference sequence). V gave up 6 bases and J gave up 0 bases, with 16 bases separating them. For the CDR3, the DNA is TGTGCCAGCAGAAGGGCCGAGACTTCTAGCACAGATACGCAGTATTTT. Protein product: CASRRAETSSTDTQYF.

The chain combines TRBV6-5 with TRBJ2-7; TRBD1 matches 10 bases. Germline CDR1 and CDR2: MNHEY and SVGAGI. V trimming: 3 bases; J trimming: 3 bases; junction bases outside the gene matches: 5. This CDR3 is 15 amino acids long. CDR3 bases: TGTGCCAGCAGTTATTTGGGGACAGGGGTCTACGAGCAGTACTTC. Protein: CASSYLGTGVYEQYF.

This chain connects TRBV6-5 to TRBJ2-7, with 9 bases fitting TRBD1. The CDR3 is 16 amino acids. Per the germline V gene, CDR1 is MNHEY and CDR2 is SVGAGI. V shed 4 bases and J 5 bases; nucleotides not matched to a gene: 12. The chain's CDR3 is CASSSGGTGSFHEQYF. The CDR3 region has the DNA TGTGCCAGCAGTTCCGGGGGGACAGGGAGTTTCCACGAGCAGTACTTC.

The chain uses TRBV10-3 and TRBJ2-3; D is possibly TRBD1 (6 bases). The CDR3 has 12 residues. Germline loops: CDR1 ENHRY, CDR2 SYGVKD. V was trimmed by 4 bases and J by 5 bases, leaving 7 bases between them. As DNA, the CDR3 is TGTGCCATCAGTGCAGGGGTAGATACGCAGTATTTT. This translates into CAISAGVDTQYF.

Concerning this clone: Other DNA sequences in this specimen translate into the identical CDR3. The J gene is TRBJ1-2, the V gene TRBV28; D perhaps matches TRBD1 (5 bases). The germline CDR1 and CDR2 sequences are MDHEN and SYDVKM. The CDR3 runs to 12 residues. Trimming shortened V by 6 bases and J by 4 bases, and 9 bases separated the two germline ends. Here the CDR3 reads CASSQGVYGYTF. CDR3 in DNA: TGTGCCAGCAGCCAGGGAGTCTATGGCTACACCTTC.

The V call is TRBV19, the J call TRBJ1-5; D gene uncertain. V lost 5 bases to trimming and J lost 6 bases, with 8 bases between them. The CDR3 loop spans 12 amino acids. Per the germline V gene, CDR1 is LNHDA and CDR2 is SQIVND (reference sequence). Written as DNA, the CDR3 is TGTGCCAGTAGTGCCTACAGTCAGCCCCAGCATTTT. This gives the protein CASSAYSQPQHF.

This clone was seen a few times. This chain connects TRBV2 to TRBJ2-2; D possibly corresponds to TRBD2 (6 bases). V shed 3 bases and J shed 4 bases, with 9 bases lying between them. Per the germline V gene, CDR1 is SNHLY and CDR2 is FYNNEI. The CDR3 has 14 residues. CDR3 nucleotides: TGTGCCAGCAGTGACCAGCGGGCCACCGGGGAGCTGTTTTTT. Its protein product is CASSDQRATGELFF.

The chain recombines TRBV2 with TRBJ2-5; the match to TRBD1 covers 7 bases. From germline, CDR1 is SNHLY and CDR2 FYNNEI. The trim removed 8 bases at V and 3 bases at J, leaving 6 bases unmatched. This CDR3 has 13 residues. The CDR3 coding sequence is TGTGCCAGCCAACGACAGGGCAAAGAGACCCAGTACTTC. Protein sequence: CASQRQGKETQYF.

This clone appeared a few times. J is TRBJ1-1 and V is TRBV15; weak D call: TRBD1 (5 bases). The CDR3 has 15 amino acids. Germline V gene sequence: CDR1 LNHNV, CDR2 YYDKDF (reference sequence). Between the trimmed V and J ends, which lost 0 bases and 1 base, there was a span of 9 bases. The CDR3 reads CATSRDLGGNTEAFF. In DNA form, the CDR3 reads TGTGCCACCAGCAGAGATCTGGGGGGGAACACTGAAGCTTTCTTT.

The gene calls are TRBV18 and TRBJ2-1; 10 positions agree with TRBD2. The CDR3 contains 17 residues. V shed 0 bases and J 7 bases; nucleotides not matched to a gene: 9. Germline CDR1 and CDR2: KGHSH and LQKENI. This CDR3 reads CASSPPSGGAIGNEQFF. CDR3 DNA sequence: TGTGCCAGCTCACCACCGAGCGGGGGGGCGATAGGGAATGAGCAGTTCTTC.

The chain is built from TRBV30 and TRBJ2-1; the match to TRBD2 covers 11 bases. Germline CDR1 reads GTSNPN; CDR2 reads SVGIG (reference sequence). Unmatched junction bases numbered 6, after V lost 1 base and J lost 4 bases. CDR3 size: 16 residues. CDR3 sequence reads: CAWSATSGRNYNEQFF. Written as DNA, the CDR3 is TGTGCCTGGAGTGCTACTAGCGGGAGAAATTACAATGAGCAGTTCTTC.

The chain joins TRBV19 to TRBJ1-5, with D possibly matching TRBD1 (6 bases). This CDR3 comprises 14 residues. CDR1 is LNHDA, CDR2 SQIVND, per germline (reference sequence). Trimming stripped 5 bases from V and 3 bases from J, with 11 bases between. The CDR3 spells CASSFGQNNQPQHF. The CDR3 DNA sequence: TGTGCCAGTAGTTTCGGACAGAACAATCAGCCCCAGCATTTT.

The chain employs TRBV29-1 and TRBJ2-1, with TRBD2 matching 8 bases. J was trimmed by 3 bases and V by 2 bases; bases with no gene match: 6. Germline V gives CDR1 SQVTM, CDR2 ANQGSEA. The CDR3 totals 15 residues. DNA for the CDR3: TGCAGCGTTGAATCCGCCGGGGGGGTCTACAATGAGCAGTTCTTC. Its protein is CSVESAGGVYNEQFF.

The chain joins TRBV6-1 to TRBJ1-3; a possible D gene is TRBD1 (5 bases). Trimming shortened V by 0 bases and J by 3 bases, and 12 bases separated the two germline ends. The CDR3 covers 16 residues. Germline V lookup: CDR1 MNHNS, CDR2 SASEGT. The CDR3 loop is CASSEAQGAFGNTIYF. For the CDR3, the DNA is TGTGCCAGCAGTGAAGCCCAGGGAGCGTTTGGAAACACCATATATTTT.

V gene TRBV4-1 combines with J gene TRBJ2-1; 7 bases agree with TRBD2. Trimming cost V 4 bases and J 0 bases; bases outside gene matches: 9. The CDR3 sequence is 17 residues long. Germline assignment: CDR1 MGHRA and CDR2 YSYEKL. The CDR3 sequence is CASSRLGRGSSYNEQFF. The DNA for the CDR3 is TGCGCCAGCAGCCGCCTAGGGCGCGGGAGCTCCTACAATGAGCAGTTCTTC.

The CDR3 reads CASSKGLAGDIEQFF. Written as DNA, the CDR3 is TGTGCCAGCAGCAAAGGACTAGCGGGAGATATTGAGCAGTTCTTC. This chain uses TRBV6-1 with TRBJ2-1, with TRBD2 matching 13 bases. V shed 6 bases and J 9 bases; nucleotides not matched to a gene: 8. There are 15 residues in the CDR3. Germline lookup yields CDR1 MNHNS and CDR2 SASEGT.

J is TRBJ2-7 and V is TRBV5-6; 10 bases match TRBD1. Trimming cost V 2 bases and J 0 bases; bases outside gene matches: 8. Germline V gene lookup returns CDR1 SGHDT and CDR2 YYEEEE. The CDR3 runs to 17 residues. The CDR3 nucleotides are TGTGCCAGCAGCTTCTACTTGGACAGGGGGTCCTCCTACGAGCAGTACTTC. This translates into CASSFYLDRGSSYEQYF. Full variable domain (missing parts from reference TRBV5-6 and TRBJ2-7): DAGVTQSPTHLIKTRGQQVTLRCSPKSGHDTVSWYQQALGQGPQFIFQYYEEEERQRGNFPDRFSGHQFPNYSSELNVNALLLGDSALYLCASSFYLDRGSSYEQYFGPGTRLTVT.

The chain joins TRBV25-1 to TRBJ2-5, with a tentative D call TRBD1 (6 bases). The CDR3 extends over 13 amino acids. Trimming shortened V by 7 bases and J by 0 bases, and 9 bases separated the two germline ends. Per the germline V gene, CDR1 is MGHDK and CDR2 is SYGVNS. Written as DNA, the CDR3 is TGTGCCAGCACAGGACAGTACCAAGAGACCCAGTACTTC. It is translated as CASTGQYQETQYF. Full variable domain (rest looked up from reference TRBV25-1 and TRBJ2-5): EADIYQTPRYLVIGTGKKITLECSQTMGHDKMYWYQQDPGMELHLIHYSYGVNSTEKGDLSSESTVSRIRTEHFPLTLESARPSHTSQYLCASTGQYQETQYFGPGTRLLVL.

The chain combines TRBV10-3 with TRBJ2-7; D gene ambiguous. The CDR3 length is 12 residues. The germline V gene encodes CDR1 ENHRY and CDR2 SYGVKD. V dropped 5 bases and J dropped 5 bases, with 10 bases sitting between them. The CDR3 loop reads CAISSSGDEQYF. CDR3 sequence (DNA): TGTGCCATCAGTTCCTCTGGGGACGAGCAGTACTTC.